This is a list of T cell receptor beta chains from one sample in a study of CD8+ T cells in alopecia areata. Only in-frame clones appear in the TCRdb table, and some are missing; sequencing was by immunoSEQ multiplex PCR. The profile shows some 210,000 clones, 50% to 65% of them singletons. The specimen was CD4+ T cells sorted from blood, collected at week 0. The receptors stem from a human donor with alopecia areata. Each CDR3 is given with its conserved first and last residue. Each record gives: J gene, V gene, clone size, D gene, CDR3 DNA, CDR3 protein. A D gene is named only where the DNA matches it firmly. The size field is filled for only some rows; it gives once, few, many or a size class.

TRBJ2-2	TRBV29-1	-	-	TGCAGCGTGATGGGGCCGGTCACCGGGGAGCTGTTTTTT	CSVMGPVTGELFF
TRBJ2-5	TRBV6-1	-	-	TGTGCCAGCAGTGAACTCCCGGCGGAGACCCAGTACTTC	CASSELPAETQYF
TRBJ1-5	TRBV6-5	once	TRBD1	TGTGCCAGCAGGTCGGACAGGGCGGGGGGTCAGCCCCAGCATTTT	CASRSDRAGGQPQHF
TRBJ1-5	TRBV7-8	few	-	TGTGCCAGCAGCTTAAGAGTAGGCAATCAGCCCCAGCATTTT	CASSLRVGNQPQHF
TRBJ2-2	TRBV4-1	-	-	TGCGCCAGCAGCCAAGAAATGAGCCCTCGGTTGAACACCGGGGAGCTGTTTTTT	CASSQEMSPRLNTGELFF
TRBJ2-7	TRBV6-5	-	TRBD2	TGTGCCAGCAGTGGGGGGGAGAGCTCCTACGAGCAGTACTTC	CASSGGESSYEQYF
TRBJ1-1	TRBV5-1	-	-	TGCGCCAGCAGCTTACCCCAGGAGAACACTGAAGCTTTCTTT	CASSLPQENTEAFF
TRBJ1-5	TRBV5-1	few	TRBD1	TGCGCCAGCAGCCAGGGACAGGACAATCAGCCCCAGCATTTT	CASSQGQDNQPQHF
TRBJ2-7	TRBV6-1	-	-	TGTGCCACCACGCGTGGCGGAGAGCAGTACTTC	CATTRGGEQYF
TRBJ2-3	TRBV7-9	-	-	TGTGCCAGCACCCCGGGGAGAGATCCAAACACAGATACGCAGTATTTT	CASTPGRDPNTDTQYF
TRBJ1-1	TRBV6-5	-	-	TGTGCCAGCAGGGGCCCTTTCTTAGGAGCTTTCTTT	CASRGPFLGAFF
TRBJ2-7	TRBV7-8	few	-	TGTGCCAGCAGCTCGACCCCAGCAACGACCTACGAGCAGTACTTC	CASSSTPATTYEQYF
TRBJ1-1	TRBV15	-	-	TGTGCCACCAGCACCATCGCCCAGGGACGGACTGAAGCTTTCTTT	CATSTIAQGRTEAFF
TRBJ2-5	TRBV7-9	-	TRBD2	TGTGCCAGCAGCCCGAGCGGGAGTGGCCAAGAGACCCAGTACTTC	CASSPSGSGQETQYF
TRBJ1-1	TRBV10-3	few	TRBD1	TGTGCCATCAGGAGGGGACAGGGGAACACTGAAGCTTTCTTT	CAIRRGQGNTEAFF
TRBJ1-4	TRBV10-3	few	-	TGTGCCATCAGTGACTTAGGGGCGGCTGAAAAACTGTTTTTT	CAISDLGAAEKLFF
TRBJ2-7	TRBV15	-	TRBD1	TGTGCCACCAGCAGGCAGGGACAGGGTTCCTACGAGCAGTACTTC	CATSRQGQGSYEQYF
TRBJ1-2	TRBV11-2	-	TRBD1	TGTGCCAGCAGCGCACAGGGGTACGGCCATGGCTACACCTTC	CASSAQGYGHGYTF
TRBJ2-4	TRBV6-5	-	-	TGTGCCAGCAGTTTTGATCCCGGCAAAAACATTCAGTACTTC	CASSFDPGKNIQYF
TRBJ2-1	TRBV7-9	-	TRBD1	TGTGCCAGTAATACAGGGGGCAATGAGCAGTTCTTC	CASNTGGNEQFF
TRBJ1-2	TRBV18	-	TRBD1	TGTGCCAGCTCACCCGGACAGGGACAAGCGATGGACTATGGCTACACCTTC	CASSPGQGQAMDYGYTF
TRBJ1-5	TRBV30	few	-	TGTGCCTGGAGTGGTCGGGGAGGACAGCCCCAGCATTTT	CAWSGRGGQPQHF
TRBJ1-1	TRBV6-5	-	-	TGTGCCAGCAGTTACGGACCTGAGGGGCACACTGAAGCTTTCTTT	CASSYGPEGHTEAFF
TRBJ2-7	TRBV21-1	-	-	TGTGCCAGCAGTGCCGGACAGGGGGCGGACGAGCAGTACTTC	CASSAGQGADEQYF
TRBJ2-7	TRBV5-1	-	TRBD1	TGCGCCAGCAGGCCCGGGACAGGGAGTACCTACGAGCAGTACTTC	CASRPGTGSTYEQYF
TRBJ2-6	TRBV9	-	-	TGTGCCAGCAGCGCCCGTAGGGCCGGGGCCAACGTCCTGACTTTC	CASSARRAGANVLTF
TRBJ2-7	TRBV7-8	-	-	TGTGCCAGCACCCGAACGTTGTTCTACGAGCAGTACTTC	CASTRTLFYEQYF
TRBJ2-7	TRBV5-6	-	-	TGTGCCAGCAGCACGTACCGGGACGGCTACGAGCAGTACTTC	CASSTYRDGYEQYF
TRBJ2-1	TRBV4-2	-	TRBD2	TGTGCCAGCAGCCCCCTAGCGGGAGCGGAGGGGGATGAGCAGTTCTTC	CASSPLAGAEGDEQFF
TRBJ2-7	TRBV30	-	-	TGTGCCTGGAGTCAGGGCTCCTACGAGCAGTACTTC	CAWSQGSYEQYF
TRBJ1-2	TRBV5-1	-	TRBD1	TGCGCCAGCAGCTCCTGGTCTGGATGGCAGGGGGCGCGAGGCTATGGCTACACCTTC	CASSSWSGWQGARGYGYTF
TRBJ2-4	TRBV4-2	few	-	TGTGCCAGCAGCCAAGAAATGGGGGGGCGGGCCAAAAACATTCAGTACTTC	CASSQEMGGRAKNIQYF
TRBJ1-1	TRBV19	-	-	TGTGCCAGTAGAATTAACCCTCGGGGGGCAGCTTTCTTT	CASRINPRGAAFF
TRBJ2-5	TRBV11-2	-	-	TGTGCCAGCAGCTTAGAAACAGGGAGAGAGACCCAGTACTTC	CASSLETGRETQYF
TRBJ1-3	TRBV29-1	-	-	TGCAGCGTTGAGGGAACTGGAAACACCATATATTTT	CSVEGTGNTIYF
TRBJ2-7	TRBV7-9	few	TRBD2	TGTGCCAGCAGCTTACATAGCGGGAGCTCCTACGAGCAGTACTTC	CASSLHSGSSYEQYF
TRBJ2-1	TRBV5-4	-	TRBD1	TGTGCCAGCACCACAGGGGTGGGCGGCTACAATGAGCAGTTCTTC	CASTTGVGGYNEQFF
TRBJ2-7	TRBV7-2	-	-	TGTGCCAGCAGCTTAGTGGTTAGCCCCGAGCAGTACTTC	CASSLVVSPEQYF
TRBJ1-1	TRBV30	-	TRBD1	TGTGCCTGGAGTGGCGGACAGGGGAGGCCGAACACTGAAGCTTTCTTT	CAWSGGQGRPNTEAFF
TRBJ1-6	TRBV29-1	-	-	TGCAGCGCTCGACTCGGGACATCGCTAACTTCACCCCTCCACTTT	CSARLGTSLTSPLHF
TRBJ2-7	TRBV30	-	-	TGTGCCTGGAGTGTACTCAGGTCCTACGAGCAGTACTTC	CAWSVLRSYEQYF
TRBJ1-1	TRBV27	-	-	TGTGCCAGCAGCCCTACATACAGGGCGGCTTTCTTT	CASSPTYRAAFF